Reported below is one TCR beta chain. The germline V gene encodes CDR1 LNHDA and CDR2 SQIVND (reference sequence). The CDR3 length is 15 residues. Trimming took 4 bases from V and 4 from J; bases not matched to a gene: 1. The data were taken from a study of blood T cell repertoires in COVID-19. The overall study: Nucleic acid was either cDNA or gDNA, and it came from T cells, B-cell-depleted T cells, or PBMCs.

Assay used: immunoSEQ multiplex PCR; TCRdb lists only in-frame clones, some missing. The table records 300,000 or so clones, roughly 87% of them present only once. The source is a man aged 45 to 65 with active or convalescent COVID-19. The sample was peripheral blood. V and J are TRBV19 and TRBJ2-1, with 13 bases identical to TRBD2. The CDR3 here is CASSRLAGGYNEQFF. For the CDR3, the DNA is TGTGCCAGTAGTAGACTAGCGGGGGGTTACAATGAGCAGTTCTTC.